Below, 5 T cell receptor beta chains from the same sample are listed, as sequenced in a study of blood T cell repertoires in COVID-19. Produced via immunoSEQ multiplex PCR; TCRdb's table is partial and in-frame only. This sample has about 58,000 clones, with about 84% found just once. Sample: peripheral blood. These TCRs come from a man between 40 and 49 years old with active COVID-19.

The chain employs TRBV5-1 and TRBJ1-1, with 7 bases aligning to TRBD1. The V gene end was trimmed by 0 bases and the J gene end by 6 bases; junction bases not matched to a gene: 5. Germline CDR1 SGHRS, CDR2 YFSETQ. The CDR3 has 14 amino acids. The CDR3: CASSLAGGDPEAFF. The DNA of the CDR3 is TGCGCCAGCAGCTTGGCAGGGGGAGATCCTGAAGCTTTCTTT.

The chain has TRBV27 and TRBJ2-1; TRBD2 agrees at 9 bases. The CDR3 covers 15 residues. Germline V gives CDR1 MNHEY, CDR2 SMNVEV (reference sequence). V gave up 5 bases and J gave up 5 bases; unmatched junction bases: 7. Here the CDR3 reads CASSLAGSNNNEQFF. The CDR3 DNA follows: TGTGCCAGCAGTCTAGCGGGATCCAACAACAATGAGCAGTTCTTC.

The DNA for the CDR3 is TGTGCCATCGCTCAGGCGGGGGGCCAGAACACTGAAGCTTTCTTT. Its protein product is CAIAQAGGQNTEAFF. The chain carries TRBV10-3 and TRBJ1-1, with D perhaps matching TRBD1 (6 bases). Germline V CDR1 and CDR2: ENHRY, SYGVKD. The CDR3 length is 15 residues. Trimming shortened V by 8 bases and J by 1 base, and 17 bases separated the two germline ends.

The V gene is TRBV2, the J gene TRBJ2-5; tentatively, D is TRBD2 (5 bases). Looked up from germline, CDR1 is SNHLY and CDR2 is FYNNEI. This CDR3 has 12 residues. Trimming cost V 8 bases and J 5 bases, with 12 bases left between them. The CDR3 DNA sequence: TGTGCCAGCGAGGAGGAAGGGGAGACCCAGTACTTC. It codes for CASEEEGETQYF.

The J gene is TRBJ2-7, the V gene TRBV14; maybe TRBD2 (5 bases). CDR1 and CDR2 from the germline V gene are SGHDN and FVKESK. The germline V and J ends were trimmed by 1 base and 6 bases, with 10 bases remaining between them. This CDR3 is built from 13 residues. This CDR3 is CASSQAVRGEQYF. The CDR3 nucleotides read TGTGCCAGCAGCCAAGCGGTACGGGGCGAGCAGTACTTC.